A single sample is the source of the 23 T cell receptor beta chains below, sequenced in a study of beta chain features in type 1 diabetes (dated by TCRdb to 2017 to 2018). The library was obtained by the immunoSEQ multiplex PCR assay. The entire amount of isolated RNA was reverse transcribed using the High Capacity cDNA Reverse Transcription Kit, so the sequenced TCRB transcripts were expressed ones. TCRdb holds this immuneACCESS table with in-frame rearrangements only. Some clones are missing; in checked studies, unresolved V genes explain under half, and the rest has no known cause. Across this sample there are about half a million clones, with about 10% seen only once. The ten largest account for around 0.05% of the sample. What was sequenced was naive CD4+ T cells from blood. The cell subset or site tag for this specimen amounts to: true naive CD4+ T cells. The receptors derive from a young woman in good health.

This clone was detected only a few times. The chain uses TRBV27 and TRBJ2-4; 7 positions match TRBD1. The CDR3 extends over 16 amino acids. Trimming removed 3 bases from V and 2 bases from J; junction bases left unmatched: 7. From germline, CDR1 is MNHEY and CDR2 SMNVEV (reference sequence). DNA of the CDR3: TGTGCCAGCAGTTTTAGGGGGCGAGTGACCAAAAACATTCAGTACTTC. It specifies CASSFRGRVTKNIQYF.

A few counts support this clone. The rearrangement uses TRBV27 and TRBJ1-4; D unresolved. Germline-derived CDR1 and CDR2 are MNHEY and SMNVEV (reference sequence). This CDR3 is built from 14 residues. V was clipped by 7 bases and J by 3 bases, with 12 bases between them. CDR3 coding DNA: TGTGCCAGCACCTCTCATGGGGCTAATGAAAAACTGTTTTTT. Protein: CASTSHGANEKLFF.

This clone appeared a few times. The chain uses TRBV6-6 and TRBJ2-3, with no clear D. The CDR3 spans 12 residues. V was cut by 5 bases and J by 6 bases, with 9 bases left in between. Germline V gene lookup returns CDR1 MNHNY and CDR2 SVGAGI (reference sequence). CDR3 sequence: CASSPPADTQYF. CDR3 DNA sequence: TGTGCCAGCAGTCCCCCTGCCGATACGCAGTATTTT.

The genes are TRBV4-3 and TRBJ2-3; D is possibly TRBD1 (7 bases). V was shortened by 4 bases and J by 1 base, with 15 bases between the two germline ends. Per germline, CDR1 LGHNA and CDR2 YSLEER. The CDR3 extends over 16 amino acids. CDR3 DNA sequence: TGCGCCAGCAGCCCTCAGGGGGGAGCACGCACAGATACGCAGTATTTT. Translating it yields CASSPQGGARTDTQYF.

This clone was recorded a few times. This chain joins TRBV28 and TRBJ1-6; TRBD1 might be the D (6 bases). This CDR3 has 16 amino acids. Deletions cut 3 bases from V and 0 bases from J, with 9 bases between. Germline CDR1 is MDHEN and CDR2 is SYDVKM. The CDR3 sequence: CASSFTGSSYNSPLHF. CDR3 DNA: TGTGCCAGCAGTTTTACAGGGAGCTCCTATAATTCACCCCTCCACTTT.

The J gene is TRBJ2-1, the V gene TRBV5-1; 14 bases map to TRBD2. The J segment lost 10 bases and the V segment lost 3 bases, leaving 12 bases of the junction unmatched. CDR3 length: 17 residues. Per the germline V gene, CDR1 is SGHRS and CDR2 is YFSETQ. The CDR3 region is CASSWAEGLAGVPEQFF. CDR3 coding DNA: TGCGCCAGCAGCTGGGCAGAGGGACTAGCGGGAGTTCCCGAGCAGTTCTTC.

This clone was observed a few times. This chain uses TRBV5-8 with TRBJ2-4; no reliable D call. V lost 7 bases and J 0 bases, leaving 14 bases between the germline ends. Germline CDR1 reads SGHTS; CDR2 reads YDEGEE. CDR3 length equals 15 residues. The CDR3 region has the DNA TGTGCCAGCTGCGTCAGGACGGTAGCCAAAAACATTCAGTACTTC. Its protein is CASCVRTVAKNIQYF.

This chain connects TRBV12-5 to TRBJ2-7; possible D gene TRBD2, 5 bases. The CDR3 is 14 residues long. Trimming removed 4 bases from V and 7 bases from J, with 17 bases in between. Germline assignment: CDR1 LGHNT and CDR2 FRNRAP. In DNA, the CDR3 is TGTGCTAGTGGTTCCGGGCGGGCCCTTAGAGAGCAGTACTTC. It codes for CASGSGRALREQYF.

This clone has a count of ten or more. The chain recombines TRBV25-1 with TRBJ2-7; tentatively, D is TRBD1 (6 bases). The V gene's germline CDR1 is MGHDK and CDR2 SYGVNS. V was pared by 7 bases and J by 1 base, with 14 bases between. The CDR3 sequence is 14 residues long. This chain's CDR3 is CASNRRGISYEQYF. CDR3 nucleotides: TGTGCCAGCAACCGAAGGGGGATTTCCTACGAGCAGTACTTC.

The CDR3 loop is CASSRAGTGYGYTF. The CDR3 DNA reads as TGTGCCAGTAGTAGGGCCGGGACAGGGTATGGCTACACCTTC. The chain recombines TRBV19 with TRBJ1-2, with 9 nucleotides matching TRBD1. This CDR3 spans 14 amino acids. Germline values: CDR1 LNHDA, CDR2 SQIVND (reference sequence). J was trimmed by 5 bases and V by 4 bases; bases with no gene match: 5.

The V call is TRBV4-1, the J call TRBJ2-7; no clear D. The length of the CDR3 is 16 residues. CDR1 and CDR2 (germline): MGHRA, YSYEKL. V lost 1 base, J lost 6 bases, and 19 bases lay in between. The CDR3 loop is CASSQVSRKGMGEQYV. DNA of the CDR3: TGCGCCAGCAGCCAAGTTTCTCGTAAAGGGATGGGCGAGCAGTACGTC.

In this sample, this clone turned up a few times. The chain uses TRBV18 and TRBJ2-7, with TRBD1 identical over 10 bases. The CDR3 totals 14 residues. Germline V CDR1 and CDR2: KGHSH, LQKENI. V was pared by 6 bases and J by 3 bases, with 5 bases of the junction left unmatched. CDR3 in DNA: TGTGCCAGCTCTCCAGACAGGGGGCACTACGAGCAGTACTTC. Amino acid sequence: CASSPDRGHYEQYF.

This clone was seen more than once but under ten times. The rearrangement uses TRBV7-9 and TRBJ2-2; 8 bases are shared with TRBD1. Trimming cost V 5 bases and J 3 bases; bases outside gene matches: 8. The CDR3 totals 16 residues. CDR1 and CDR2 from the germline V gene are SEHNR and FQNEAQ (reference sequence). The CDR3 DNA reads TGTGCCAGCAGCCCTTGGACAGGGCTCGACACCGGGGAGCTGTTTTTT. Protein: CASSPWTGLDTGELFF.

This CDR3 reads CASSDNSYEQYV. In DNA form, the CDR3 reads TGTGCCAGCTCGGACAATTCATACGAGCAGTACGTC. J is TRBJ2-7 and V is TRBV6-5, with D perhaps TRBD1 (5 bases). V shed 8 bases and J shed 4 bases, with 12 bases lying between them. The CDR3 sequence is 12 residues long. Germline CDR1 and CDR2: MNHEY and SVGAGI.

This clone was counted a few times. This chain links TRBV4-3 with TRBJ2-3, with 7 positions matching TRBD1. The CDR3 has 15 amino acids. The trim removed 4 bases at V and 8 bases at J, leaving 12 bases unmatched. CDR1 LGHNA and CDR2 YSLEER come from the germline V gene. The CDR3 loop reads CASSPTGVSRGTQYF. CDR3 DNA: TGCGCCAGCAGCCCTACAGGGGTTTCACGCGGTACGCAGTATTTT.

This clone was found a few times. The rearrangement links TRBV21-1 to TRBJ2-3; the table names TRBD2, a call not compared with the DNA. TRBV21-1 represents a pseudogene. The CDR3 length is 17 residues. The CDR3 bases are TGTGCCAGCAGCAGGAGGGCCGGACTAGCGGGCACAGATACGCAGTATTTT. Protein product: CASSRRAGLAGTDTQYF.

This clone was seen more than once but under ten times. The chain uses TRBV9 and TRBJ2-1; D is unresolved. This CDR3 is built from 16 residues. CDR1 is SGDLS, CDR2 YYNGEE, per germline. Trimming cost V 2 bases and J 0 bases, with 12 bases left between them. This CDR3 reads CASSVGSSSSYNEQFF. CDR3 DNA sequence: TGTGCCAGCAGCGTGGGTTCGTCAAGCTCCTACAATGAGCAGTTCTTC.

This clone was observed a few times. This chain uses TRBV4-2 with TRBJ2-7, with 8 bases fitting TRBD2. Germline loops: CDR1 LGHNA, CDR2 YNFKEQ. V was clipped by 3 bases and J by 1 base; unmatched bases: 5. This CDR3 spans 15 amino acids. The CDR3 DNA sequence: TGTGCCAGCAGCCACAGGACTAGCCGTTCCTACGAGCAGTACTTC. Translation: CASSHRTSRSYEQYF.

This clone was observed a handful of times. The chain carries TRBV30 and TRBJ1-1; D uncertain. This CDR3 has 16 amino acids. Looked up from germline, CDR1 is GTSNPN and CDR2 is SVGIG (reference sequence). V lost 2 bases and J lost 1, with 17 bases in between. As DNA, the CDR3 is TGTGCCTGGAGTTTACCCCCCTCCATGGGGAACACTGAAGCTTTCTTT. Encoded protein: CAWSLPPSMGNTEAFF. The full variable domain, its missing parts supplied by reference TRBV30 and TRBJ1-1, is SQTIHQWPATLVQPVGSPLSLECTVEGTSNPNLYWYRQAAGRGLQLLFYSVGIGQISSEVPQNLSASRPQDRQFILSSKKLLLSDSGFYLCAWSLPPSMGNTEAFFGQGTRLTVV.

This clone was recorded a few times. This chain connects TRBV7-9 to TRBJ2-3; D is undetermined. Germline CDR1 reads SEHNR; CDR2 reads FQNEAQ (reference sequence). The CDR3 spans 14 residues. Between the trimmed V and J ends, which lost 4 bases and 0 bases, there was a span of 8 bases. The CDR3 coding sequence is TGTGCCAGCAGCTCGTACATTAGCACAGATACGCAGTATTTT. This sequence encodes CASSSYISTDTQYF.

The chain has TRBV27 and TRBJ2-7; D may be TRBD1 or TRBD2 (7 bases each). The CDR3 sequence is 14 residues long. V lost 5 bases, J lost 6 bases, and 17 bases lay in between. In germline, CDR1 is MNHEY, CDR2 SMNVEV (reference sequence). CDR3 sequence reads: CASSGQGGGSEQYF. In DNA form, the CDR3 reads TGTGCCAGCAGTGGCCAAGGGGGCGGGAGCGAGCAGTACTTC.

In this sample, this clone turned up a few times. V is TRBV18 and J is TRBJ1-2; D perhaps matches TRBD1 (5 bases). From germline, CDR1 is KGHSH and CDR2 LQKENI. The CDR3 sequence is 17 residues long. V lost 6 bases, J lost 4 bases, and 24 bases lay in between. In nucleotides, the CDR3 is TGTGCCAGCTCCGACCGGAGGGACCGGCAGTTGAGCTATGGCTACACCTTC. Protein product: CASSDRRDRQLSYGYTF.

The CDR3 protein is CASSSDRNTEAFF. The CDR3 DNA follows: TGTGCCAGCAGTTCAGACCGGAACACTGAAGCTTTCTTT. The rearrangement joins TRBV7-3 to TRBJ1-1; no firm D call. Germline lookup yields CDR1 SGHTA and CDR2 FQGTGA. V was clipped by 6 bases and J by 1 base, with 9 bases between them. The CDR3 is 13 amino acids.